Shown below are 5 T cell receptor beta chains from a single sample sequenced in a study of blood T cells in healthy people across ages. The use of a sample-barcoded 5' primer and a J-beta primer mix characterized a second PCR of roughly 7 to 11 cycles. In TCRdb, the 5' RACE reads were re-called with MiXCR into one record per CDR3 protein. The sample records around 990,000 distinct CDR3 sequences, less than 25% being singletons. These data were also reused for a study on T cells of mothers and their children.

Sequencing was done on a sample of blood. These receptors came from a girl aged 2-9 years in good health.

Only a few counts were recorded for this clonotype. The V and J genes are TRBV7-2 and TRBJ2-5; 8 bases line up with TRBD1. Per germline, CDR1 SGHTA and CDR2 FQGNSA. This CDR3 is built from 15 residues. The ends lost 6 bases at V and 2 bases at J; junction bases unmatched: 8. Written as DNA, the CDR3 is TGTGCCAGCAGGTTCAGGGGGCGCGAGCAAGAGACCCAGTACTTC. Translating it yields CASRFRGREQETQYF.

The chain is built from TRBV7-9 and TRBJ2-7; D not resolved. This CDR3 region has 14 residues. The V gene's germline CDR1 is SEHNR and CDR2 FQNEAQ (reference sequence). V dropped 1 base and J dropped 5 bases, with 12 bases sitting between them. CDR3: CASSLGVLAHEQYF. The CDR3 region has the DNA TGTGCCAGCAGCTTAGGGGTACTTGCCCACGAGCAGTACTTC. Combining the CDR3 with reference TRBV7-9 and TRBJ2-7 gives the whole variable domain DTGVSQNPRHKITKRGQNVTFRCDPISEHNRLYWYRQTLGQGPEFLTYFQNEAQLEKSRLLSDRFSAERPKGSFSTLEIQRTEQGDSAMYLCASSLGVLAHEQYFGPGTRLTVT.

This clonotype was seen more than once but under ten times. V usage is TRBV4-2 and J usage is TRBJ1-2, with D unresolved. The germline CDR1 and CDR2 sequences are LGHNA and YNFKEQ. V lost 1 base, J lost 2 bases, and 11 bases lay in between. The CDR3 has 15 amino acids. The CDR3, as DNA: TGTGCCAGCAGCCAAGTGGTCAGTGACAACTATGGCTACACCTTC. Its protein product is CASSQVVSDNYGYTF.

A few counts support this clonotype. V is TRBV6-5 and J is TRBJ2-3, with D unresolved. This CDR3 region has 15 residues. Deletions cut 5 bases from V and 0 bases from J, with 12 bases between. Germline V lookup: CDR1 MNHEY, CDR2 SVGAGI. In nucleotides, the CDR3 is TGTGCCAGCAGTCCCCAGACCCCCAGCACAGATACGCAGTATTTT. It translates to CASSPQTPSTDTQYF.

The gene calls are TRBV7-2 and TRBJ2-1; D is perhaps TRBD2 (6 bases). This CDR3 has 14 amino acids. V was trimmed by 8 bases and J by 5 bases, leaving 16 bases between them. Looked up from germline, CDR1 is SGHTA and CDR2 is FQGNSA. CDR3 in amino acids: CASGLAGYDNEQFF. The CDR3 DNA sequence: TGTGCCAGCGGACTGGCGGGGTACGACAATGAGCAGTTCTTC.